This T cell receptor beta chain came from a study of cytomegalovirus exposure and HLA in healthy donors. Primers included in the PCR were 60 Vbeta and 13 Jbeta primers. Libraries were prepared by immunoSEQ multiplex PCR; TCRdb keeps only in-frame clonotypes and omits some of them. This table has 55,000 to 80,000 clones, 85% appearing once. General study results and limits: Fewer N-insertions than the roughly 670-donor mean were reportedly shown by an Asian-associated ancestry cluster in a later analysis.

Trimming pared 2 bases from V and 1 base from J, leaving 14 bases between. CDR3 length: 15 amino acids. Germline lookup yields CDR1 GTSNPN and CDR2 SVGIG (reference sequence). With regard to this clone: Its antigen remains unknown.

The sample consisted of PBMCs. This clonotype originated in a female donor in good health and CMV-seronegative. J is TRBJ1-1 and V is TRBV30, with D possibly TRBD1 on 5 matching bases. CDR3 nucleotide sequence: TGTGCCTGGAGTAGGGGTGAACGGCCGAACACTGAAGCTTTCTTT. Residues: CAWSRGERPNTEAFF.